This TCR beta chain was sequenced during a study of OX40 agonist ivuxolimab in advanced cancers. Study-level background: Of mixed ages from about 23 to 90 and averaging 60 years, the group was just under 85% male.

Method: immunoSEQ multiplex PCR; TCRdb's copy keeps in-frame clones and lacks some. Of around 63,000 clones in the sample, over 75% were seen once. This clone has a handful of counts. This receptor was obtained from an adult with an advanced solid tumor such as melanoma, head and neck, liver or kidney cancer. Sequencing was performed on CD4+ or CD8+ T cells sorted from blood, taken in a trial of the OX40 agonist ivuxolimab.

The CDR3 spells CASSQPGTAFYGYTF. CDR3 sequence (DNA): TGCGCCAGCAGCCAACCCGGGACAGCCTTCTATGGCTACACCTTC. This sequence joins TRBV4-1 and TRBJ1-2; TRBD1 matches at 7 bases. J gave up 4 bases and V 2 bases, and 7 bases lay outside the gene matches. The CDR3 totals 15 residues. Germline CDR1 MGHRA, CDR2 YSYEKL.